One and the same sample provided the 23 T cell receptor beta chains below, sequenced in a study of T cells in Graves' hyperthyroidism and ophthalmopathy. Amplified regions were TCR beta CDR3 sequences from RNA transcripts. In the first-round RT-PCR of the TCR CDR3, the HTBI primer set was used. TCRdb redid the calling of the multiplex PCR reads with MiXCR, one entry per CDR3 protein. The sample carries approximately 590,000 distinct CDR3 sequences, 15% to 19% recorded once. Material for sequencing was blood. These receptors originate from a woman aged 25 to 39 with Graves' hyperthyroidism.

Of note for this clonotype: A read error is possible here, since a much larger clone lies one base away. The chain carries TRBV6-5 and TRBJ2-7; the D gene is possibly TRBD1 (5 bases). The germline gives CDR1 MNHEY, CDR2 SVGAGI. The CDR3 length is 15 residues. V lost 2 bases and J 2 bases, leaving 13 bases between the germline ends. CDR3 sequence reads: CASSYIRDSAYEQYF. The CDR3 nucleotides are TGTGCCAGCAGTTACATCCGTGACAGCGCCTACGAGCAGTACTTC.

This chain links TRBV20-1 with TRBJ1-5, with D possibly being TRBD1 (5 bases). This CDR3 comprises 15 residues. Germline loops: CDR1 DFQATT, CDR2 SNEGSKA (reference sequence). Trimming shortened V by 3 bases and J by 6 bases, and 18 bases separated the two germline ends. The DNA of the CDR3 is TGCAGTGCTAGGACCGGGACGGGGGGGGTTCAGCCCCAGCATTTT. As protein: CSARTGTGGVQPQHF.

This clonotype was observed a handful of times. The rearrangement uses TRBV6-2 or TRBV6-3 and TRBJ2-1; D may be TRBD1 (6 bases). The CDR3 runs to 13 residues. The germline CDR1 and CDR2 sequences are MNHEY and SVGEGT. The germline V and J ends were trimmed by 8 bases and 4 bases, with 12 bases remaining between them. CDR3: CASSRGYYNEQFF. CDR3 bases: TGTGCCAGCTCAAGGGGGTATTACAATGAGCAGTTCTTC.

The sample holds many counts of this clonotype. V gene TRBV12-3 or TRBV12-4 combines with J gene TRBJ1-2, with TRBD1 matching over 10 bases. The junction had 7 bases not matched to a gene; V was cut back by 6 bases and J by 6 bases. There are 14 residues in the CDR3. CDR3 in DNA: TGTGCCAGCAGCTACGACAGGGGGCCTGATGGCTACACCTTC. Translated, it gives CASSYDRGPDGYTF.

This clonotype was counted only a few times. The chain employs TRBV7-9 and TRBJ2-1, with D possibly matching TRBD1 (6 bases). This CDR3 spans 13 amino acids. V shed 5 bases and J shed 9 bases, with 14 bases lying between them. CDR1 is SEHNR and CDR2 is FQNEAQ in the germline V gene (reference sequence). CDR3: CASSPLGGIEQFF. The CDR3 DNA reads as TGTGCCAGCAGCCCACTTGGGGGCATTGAGCAGTTCTTC.

The chain carries TRBV19 and TRBJ2-2; 10 bases align to TRBD2. The germline CDR1 and CDR2 sequences are LNHDA and SQIVND (reference sequence). This CDR3 comprises 20 residues. V dropped 4 bases and J dropped 3; count of bases not matched to a gene: 17. The CDR3 DNA sequence: TGTGCCAGTAGTACCTGGCTAGCGGGAGAGCCGATCTCGGACACCGGGGAGCTGTTTTTT. Translated, it gives CASSTWLAGEPISDTGELFF. The full variable domain, in which reference TRBV19 and TRBJ2-2 provide the parts outside the CDR3, is DGGITQSPKYLFRKEGQNVTLSCEQNLNHDAMYWYRQDPGQGLRLIYYSQIVNDFQKGDIAEGYSVSREKKESFPLTVTSAQKNPTAFYLCASSTWLAGEPISDTGELFFGEGSRLTVL.

This clonotype was seen ten or more times. This chain connects TRBV10-1 to TRBJ1-1; no firm D call. The CDR3 runs 14 residues. Germline V gene data show CDR1 as WNHNN and CDR2 as SYGVQD (reference sequence). V lost 0 bases and J 0 bases, leaving 5 bases between the germline ends. The CDR3 coding sequence is TGCGCCAGCAGTGAGTCGTCGATGAACACTGAAGCTTTCTTT. It yields the protein CASSESSMNTEAFF.

This clonotype was counted many times. The chain carries TRBV9 and TRBJ2-7; no reliable D call. The germline V gene has CDR1 SGDLS and CDR2 YYNGEE. The germline V and J ends were trimmed by 0 bases and 2 bases, with 12 bases remaining between them. The CDR3 sequence is 15 residues long. The CDR3 sequence is CASSVGTDITYEQYF. As DNA, the CDR3 is TGTGCCAGCAGCGTAGGGACGGATATTACCTACGAGCAGTACTTC.

This clonotype was detected only a few times. The chain is built from TRBV20-1 and TRBJ2-7; possibly TRBD1 for D (5 bases). This CDR3 is 12 amino acids long. In germline, CDR1 is DFQATT, CDR2 SNEGSKA (reference sequence). The ends were cut back, 6 bases at V and 3 bases at J, with 12 bases in the middle. CDR3 residues: CSARQTGYEQYF. CDR3 coding DNA: TGCAGTGCCCGACAAACAGGCTACGAGCAGTACTTC.

The chain joins TRBV7-3 to TRBJ2-1, with TRBD2 identical over 9 bases. CDR3 length equals 16 residues. In germline, CDR1 is SGHTA, CDR2 FQGTGA. The junction had 11 bases not matched to a gene; V was cut back by 4 bases and J by 7 bases. CDR3 amino acids: CASSSLAGTPGNEQFF. CDR3 bases: TGTGCCAGCAGCTCACTAGCGGGCACCCCTGGGAATGAGCAGTTCTTC.

This clonotype has more than one count but fewer than ten. V and J are TRBV13 and TRBJ1-3; 9 nucleotides agree with TRBD1. The length of the CDR3 is 19 residues. The J segment lost 0 bases and the V segment lost 3 bases, leaving 12 bases of the junction unmatched. The germline CDR1 and CDR2 sequences are PRHDT and FYEKMQ (reference sequence). Written as DNA, the CDR3 is TGTGCCAGCAGCTTTCTCGGACAGGGGATAATCGGCTCTGGAAACACCATATATTTT. Its translation is CASSFLGQGIIGSGNTIYF.

This clonotype was seen repeatedly, ten times or more. The chain carries TRBV12-3 or TRBV12-4 and TRBJ1-2, with D perhaps TRBD1 (5 bases). The CDR3 is 14 amino acids. The germline V and J ends were trimmed by 6 bases and 2 bases, with 13 bases remaining between them. CDR3 coding DNA: TGTGCCAGCAGCCCTCTGGGACGGAACTATGGCTACACCTTC. Its protein is CASSPLGRNYGYTF.

V and J are TRBV20-1 and TRBJ2-1, with D tentatively TRBD2 (6 bases). Trimming cost V 0 bases and J 2 bases, with 14 bases left between them. This CDR3 is 16 amino acids long. The germline gives CDR1 DFQATT, CDR2 SNEGSKA (reference sequence). The CDR3 region is CSARDRIAETYNEQFF. The DNA for the CDR3 is TGCAGTGCTAGAGATCGGATAGCGGAGACCTACAATGAGCAGTTCTTC.

This clonotype came up a few times. The chain uses TRBV19 and TRBJ2-1; D might be TRBD1 (6 bases). Germline CDR1 reads LNHDA; CDR2 reads SQIVND (reference sequence). Trimming left V 6 bases short and J 6 bases short, with 15 bases between. This CDR3 region has 14 residues. The CDR3 region has the DNA TGTGCCAGTAGAGGGGGAGAGCCTTTCAATGAGCAGTTCTTC. Protein sequence: CASRGGEPFNEQFF.

This clonotype was detected ten times or more. V is TRBV7-9 and J is TRBJ1-2; D call uncertain. Trimming took off 0 bases at V and 7 bases at J, with 12 bases between the two ends. CDR1 is SEHNR and CDR2 is FQNEAQ in the germline V gene (reference sequence). The CDR3 sequence is 14 residues long. The CDR3 bases are TGTGCCAGCAGCTTAGCCCCCTCGGCAGTTGGCTACACCTTC. Its translation is CASSLAPSAVGYTF. The whole variable domain, filled in from reference TRBV7-9 and TRBJ1-2, reads DTGVSQNPRHKITKRGQNVTFRCDPISEHNRLYWYRQTLGQGPEFLTYFQNEAQLEKSRLLSDRFSAERPKGSFSTLEIQRTEQGDSAMYLCASSLAPSAVGYTFGSGTRLTVV.

This clonotype was seen at least ten times. The V and J genes are TRBV27 and TRBJ2-1, with D tentatively TRBD2 (6 bases). This CDR3 contains 12 residues. Trimming left V 9 bases short and J 8 bases short, with 14 bases between. CDR1 MNHEY and CDR2 SMNVEV come from the germline V gene (reference sequence). The CDR3 loop is CASGLRIYEQFF. The DNA for the CDR3 is TGTGCCAGTGGACTAAGGATTTATGAGCAGTTCTTC.

This chain connects TRBV7-3 to TRBJ2-6; D is possibly TRBD1 (5 bases). There are 16 residues in the CDR3. Trimming cost V 0 bases and J 3 bases, with 9 bases left between them. CDR1 SGHTA and CDR2 FQGTGA come from the germline V gene. The DNA of the CDR3 is TGTGCCAGCAGCTTAACGCCGACAGTTGGGGCCAACGTCCTGACTTTC. The encoded protein is CASSLTPTVGANVLTF.

The chain uses TRBV19 and TRBJ2-5; D not resolved. V dropped 3 bases and J dropped 5 bases, with 13 bases sitting between them. Looked up from germline, CDR1 is LNHDA and CDR2 is SQIVND (reference sequence). The CDR3 length is 14 residues. DNA for the CDR3: TGTGCCAGTAGTATCGGACGTTTGGGGGAGACCCAGTACTTC. Translation: CASSIGRLGETQYF.

This rearrangement joins TRBV11-2 to TRBJ2-6; D uncertain. The CDR3 loop spans 18 amino acids. Trimming cost V 0 bases and J 0 bases, with 12 bases left between them. CDR1 is SGHAT, CDR2 FQNNGV, per germline. CDR3 DNA sequence: TGTGCCAGCAGCTTAGATCACGACCCGAGCTCTGGGGCCAACGTCCTGACTTTC. Amino acid sequence: CASSLDHDPSSGANVLTF.

This clonotype was seen repeatedly, ten times or more. The chain uses TRBV6-1 and TRBJ2-2, with D perhaps matching TRBD2 (5 bases). V was pared by 6 bases and J by 3 bases, with 11 bases between. In germline, CDR1 is MNHNS, CDR2 SASEGT. This CDR3 has 14 amino acids. The CDR3 protein is CASSPGEYTGELFF. The CDR3 DNA follows: TGTGCCAGCAGCCCTGGGGAGTACACCGGGGAGCTGTTTTTT.

The sample holds many counts of this clonotype. The chain carries TRBV28 and TRBJ2-5, with D unclear. The CDR3 has 11 amino acids. The V and J ends lost 7 bases and 4 bases respectively, with 7 bases between them. Germline CDR1 MDHEN, CDR2 SYDVKM. The CDR3 nucleotides read TGTGCCAGCACCGAAGGAGAGACCCAGTACTTC. Its protein is CASTEGETQYF.

This chain links TRBV7-9 with TRBJ2-3; no reliable D call. The CDR3 extends over 13 amino acids. Germline lookup yields CDR1 SEHNR and CDR2 FQNEAQ (reference sequence). Trimming stripped 3 bases from V and 4 bases from J, with 8 bases between. The CDR3 nucleotides are TGTGCCAGCAGCTTTGTGGGGTCAGATACGCAGTATTTT. It encodes CASSFVGSDTQYF.

Ten or more counts support this clonotype. V usage is TRBV28 and J usage is TRBJ2-3; 9 nucleotides agree with TRBD2. The CDR3 is made up of 15 amino acids. Germline V gene lookup returns CDR1 MDHEN and CDR2 SYDVKM. V shed 10 bases and J 8 bases; nucleotides not matched to a gene: 16. CDR3 amino acids: CATQEWLAGVGTQYF. The CDR3 DNA is TGTGCCACCCAGGAGTGGTTAGCGGGAGTTGGTACGCAGTATTTT. Together with reference TRBV28 and TRBJ2-3, the CDR3 gives the full variable domain: DVKVTQSSRYLVKRTGEKVFLECVQDMDHENMFWYRQDPGLGLRLIYFSYDVKMKEKGDIPEGYSVSREKKERFSLILESASTNQTSMYLCATQEWLAGVGTQYFGPGTRLTVL.